What follows are 11 T cell receptor beta chains derived from one specimen sequenced in a study of T cells after yellow fever vaccination. Each CDR3 protein gets one entry after TCRdb re-called the 5' RACE reads with MiXCR. Here the sample spans some 500,000 distinct CDR3 sequences, 13% being singletons. The source material was PBMCs, sampled on the day of the yellow fever booster vaccination. The receptors stem from a man aged 30-40 years who received the YFV17D yellow fever vaccine.

This clonotype was recorded a few times. The chain combines TRBV5-4 with TRBJ1-1; maybe TRBD1 (6 bases). There are 15 residues in the CDR3. The V gene's germline CDR1 is SGHNT and CDR2 YYREEE (reference sequence). V lost 0 bases, J lost 1 base, and 10 bases lay in between. DNA for the CDR3: TGTGCCAGCAGCTTGGCCCCAGGGGAGAACACTGAAGCTTTCTTT. Translation: CASSLAPGENTEAFF.

This clonotype was picked up a small number of times. The V call is TRBV15, the J call TRBJ1-6; D is unresolved. With 0 bases removed from V and 8 bases from J, the gap between germline ends came to 14 bases. The germline CDR1 and CDR2 sequences are LNHNV and YYDKDF (reference sequence). CDR3 length: 16 amino acids. The CDR3 region is CATSRDPARRDSPLHF. In DNA form, the CDR3 reads TGTGCCACCAGCAGAGATCCTGCGCGGAGGGATTCACCCCTCCACTTT.

This chain connects TRBV11-2 to TRBJ2-3; unclear D gene. V was pared by 3 bases and J by 2 bases, with 9 bases between. Per germline, CDR1 SGHAT and CDR2 FQNNGV. CDR3 length: 14 amino acids. The chain's CDR3 is CASSLNRNTDTQYF. The CDR3 nucleotides are TGTGCCAGCAGCTTGAACCGAAACACAGATACGCAGTATTTT.

CDR3 sequence reads: CASSFRSGANVLTF. CDR3 bases: TGCGCCAGCAGTTTCCGCTCTGGGGCCAACGTCCTGACTTTC. V is TRBV5-1 and J is TRBJ2-6; D gene uncertain. Germline-derived CDR1 and CDR2 are SGHRS and YFSETQ. There are 14 residues in the CDR3. The V end was cut by 5 bases, the J end by 0 bases, with 6 bases between. The variable domain in full, completed from reference TRBV5-1 and TRBJ2-6, reads KAGVTQTPRYLIKTRGQQVTLSCSPISGHRSVSWYQQTPGQGLQFLFEYFSETQRNKGNFPGRFSGRQFSNSRSEMNVSTLELGDSALYLCASSFRSGANVLTFGAGSRLTVL.

The table lists this clonotype with a few counts. The gene calls are TRBV6-1 and TRBJ2-7; D is possibly TRBD1 (6 bases). This CDR3 has 14 amino acids. Germline V gives CDR1 MNHNS, CDR2 SASEGT. V lost 5 bases and J lost 5, with 16 bases in between. The DNA for the CDR3 is TGTGCCAGCAGTCATGGACAGTCTAACAACGAGCAGTACTTC. Amino acid sequence: CASSHGQSNNEQYF.

The chain couples TRBV6-1 to TRBJ2-1, with 8 nucleotides matching TRBD2. J lost 6 bases, V lost 7 bases, and 8 bases had no gene match. This CDR3 is 14 amino acids long. Germline V gene data show CDR1 as MNHNS and CDR2 as SASEGT. Written as DNA, the CDR3 is TGTGCCAGCACCCAAGCGGGAGTAAGCAATGAGCAGTTCTTC. The encoded protein is CASTQAGVSNEQFF.

This clonotype showed up just once. The V and J genes are TRBV4-3 and TRBJ1-2; D is unclear. The CDR3 runs to 15 residues. Trimming shortened V by 4 bases and J by 7 bases, and 19 bases separated the two germline ends. Germline V lookup: CDR1 LGHNA, CDR2 YSLEER. CDR3 coding DNA: TGCGCCAGCAGCCCCAACGGGTTTGAAGATTCTGGCTACACCTTC. This encodes CASSPNGFEDSGYTF.

This clonotype appeared a few times. The V call is TRBV7-8, the J call TRBJ1-2; the D gene is possibly TRBD1 (5 bases). Trimming shortened V by 0 bases and J by 8 bases, and 13 bases separated the two germline ends. The germline V gene encodes CDR1 SGHVS and CDR2 FQNEAQ. This CDR3 contains 14 residues. The CDR3 DNA reads TGTGCCAGCAGCTTAGCCGGGGCAACAACGGGCTACACCTTC. Protein: CASSLAGATTGYTF.

The rearrangement links TRBV30 to TRBJ2-2, with D unresolved. This CDR3 region has 13 residues. Deletions cut 5 bases from V and 4 bases from J, with 11 bases between. Germline CDR1 is GTSNPN and CDR2 is SVGIG (reference sequence). In DNA form, the CDR3 reads TGTGCCTGGGGCCTACGATTCACCGGGGAGCTGTTTTTT. Protein: CAWGLRFTGELFF.

There are many counts of this clonotype. The J gene is TRBJ2-1, the V gene TRBV12-3 or TRBV12-4, with D possibly being TRBD1 or TRBD2 (6 bases each). V was trimmed by 4 bases and J by 9 bases, leaving 19 bases between them. CDR3 size: 15 residues. The CDR3 region is CASSSLGGFRGEQFF. The CDR3 DNA reads as TGTGCCAGCAGTTCCCTCGGGGGATTCAGGGGTGAGCAGTTCTTC.

This clonotype appeared a few times. The rearrangement uses TRBV20-1 and TRBJ2-1; 7 bases fit TRBD1. The germline V gene has CDR1 DFQATT and CDR2 SNEGSKA (reference sequence). Germline trimming cut 4 bases from V and 6 bases from J; bases unmatched to any gene: 12. There are 15 residues in the CDR3. The CDR3 nucleotides read TGCAGTGCTAAACGACAGGGTCCAATTTCCAATGAGCAGTTCTTC. Its translation is CSAKRQGPISNEQFF.